Listed here are 16 T cell receptor beta chains from one sample, sequenced in a study of T cells in narcolepsy. Method: immunoSEQ multiplex PCR; TCRdb's copy keeps in-frame clones and lacks some. The sample lists some 30,000 clones; under 85% were seen once. Sequencing was performed on CD45RA- memory CD4+ T cells from PBMCs. The source of these receptors is a human donor with narcolepsy.

The chain has TRBV7-3 and TRBJ2-7; TRBD1 matches 8 bases. Per germline, CDR1 SGHTA and CDR2 FQGTGA. The CDR3 spans 13 residues. Trimming took 4 bases from V and 5 from J; bases not matched to a gene: 4. CDR3: CASSSRTGNEQYF. The CDR3, as DNA: TGTGCCAGCAGCTCGAGGACAGGGAACGAGCAGTACTTC.

V gene TRBV7-6 combines with J gene TRBJ2-5, with 8 bases aligning to TRBD2. Germline CDR1 and CDR2: SGHVS and FNYEAQ. Trimming removed 3 bases from V and 4 bases from J; junction bases left unmatched: 4. This CDR3 has 14 residues. This CDR3 reads CASSLVAGGETQYF. The CDR3, as DNA: TGTGCCAGCAGCTTGGTGGCGGGGGGAGAGACCCAGTACTTC.

The rearrangement uses TRBV7-9 and TRBJ1-5, with a possible D match to TRBD1 (6 bases). Trimming cost V 5 bases and J 6 bases, with 23 bases left between them. CDR3 length equals 17 residues. Germline-derived CDR1 and CDR2 are SEHNR and FQNEAQ (reference sequence). Here the CDR3 DNA reads TGTGCCAGCAGCCCCGTGACCCCCACAGGGCGGGGTCAGCCCCAGCATTTT. It translates to CASSPVTPTGRGQPQHF.

The chain links TRBV11-2 to TRBJ2-3; D might be TRBD2 (6 bases). The CDR3 is 16 residues long. Between the trimmed V and J ends, which lost 5 bases and 0 bases, there was a span of 15 bases. From germline, CDR1 is SGHAT and CDR2 FQNNGV. The CDR3 DNA follows: TGTGCCAGCAGCCCTATAGCGGTATTAAGCACAGATACGCAGTATTTT. This encodes CASSPIAVLSTDTQYF. Based on the CDR3 plus reference TRBV11-2 and TRBJ2-3, the full variable domain is EAGVAQSPRYKIIEKRQSVAFWCNPISGHATLYWYQQILGQGPKLLIQFQNNGVVDDSQLPKDRFSAERLKGVDSTLKIQPAKLEDSAVYLCASSPIAVLSTDTQYFGPGTRLTVL.

This rearrangement joins TRBV14 to TRBJ2-7; D remains unclear. This CDR3 is 15 amino acids long. Germline CDR1 and CDR2: SGHDN and FVKESK. Trimming pared 4 bases from V and 2 bases from J, leaving 15 bases between. This chain's CDR3 is CASSPGRLLTYEQYF. The CDR3 DNA sequence: TGTGCCAGCAGCCCCGGAAGACTTCTGACCTACGAGCAGTACTTC.

The V and J genes are TRBV27 and TRBJ1-1, with D tentatively TRBD1 (6 bases). Germline assignment: CDR1 MNHEY and CDR2 SMNVEV (reference sequence). V shed 2 bases and J shed 8 bases, with 18 bases lying between them. The CDR3 length is 15 residues. DNA for the CDR3: TGTGCCAGCAGTTTAACCGGGGGCGGCCCGTGGGAAGCTTTCTTT. This gives the protein CASSLTGGGPWEAFF.

The J gene is TRBJ2-5, the V gene TRBV18, with no clear D. Germline V gene data show CDR1 as KGHSH and CDR2 as LQKENI. This CDR3 is built from 11 residues. V lost 4 bases and J lost 2, with 2 bases in between. The CDR3 DNA sequence: TGTGCCAGCTCACGTCAAGAGACCCAGTACTTC. It encodes CASSRQETQYF. Full variable domain (remainder filled in from reference TRBV18 and TRBJ2-5): NAGVMQNPRHLVRRRGQEARLRCSPMKGHSHVYWYRQLPEEGLKFMVYLQKENIIDESGMPKERFSAEFPKEGPSILRIQQVVRGDSAAYFCASSRQETQYFGPGTRLLVL.

This chain uses TRBV6-4 with TRBJ2-3; TRBD2 matches at 9 bases. The ends lost 3 bases at V and 4 bases at J; junction bases unmatched: 8. CDR3 length equals 16 residues. Germline-derived CDR1 and CDR2 are MRHNA and SNTAGT. The CDR3 region has the DNA TGTGCCAGCAGTGATAATCTAGCGGGGTGGTCAGATACGCAGTATTTT. It is translated as CASSDNLAGWSDTQYF.

V and J are TRBV11-3 and TRBJ1-3; D perhaps matches TRBD1 (6 bases). Between the trimmed V and J ends, which lost 4 bases and 0 bases, there was a span of 7 bases. Germline V gene sequence: CDR1 SGHNT, CDR2 YENEEA. The CDR3 spans 14 residues. CDR3 amino acids: CASSSDSSGNTIYF. In DNA, the CDR3 is TGTGCCAGCAGCTCGGACAGCTCTGGAAACACCATATATTTT.

The chain recombines TRBV11-1 with TRBJ2-3; D tentatively reads TRBD1 or TRBD2 (6 bases each). The CDR3 is 16 amino acids. The V gene lost 3 bases and the J gene lost 3 bases, with 16 bases spanning the gap. CDR1 is SGHAT and CDR2 is FQDESV in the germline V gene (reference sequence). CDR3 nucleotide sequence: TGTGCCAGCAGCTTTGGGGGGCCAGAGTCAACAGATACGCAGTATTTT. Its translation: CASSFGGPESTDTQYF.

This chain joins TRBV7-3 and TRBJ1-2; 9 nucleotides line up with TRBD1. Germline assignment: CDR1 SGHTA and CDR2 FQGTGA. With V trimmed by 4 bases and J by 8 bases, 11 bases remained unmatched. CDR3 length: 15 amino acids. The CDR3 coding sequence is TGTGCCAGCAGCTACGGTCCCGGGACAGGGTTCGGCTACACCTTC. Translated, it gives CASSYGPGTGFGYTF. Combining the CDR3 with reference TRBV7-3 and TRBJ1-2 gives the whole variable domain GAGVSQTPSNKVTEKGKYVELRCDPISGHTALYWYRQSLGQGPEFLIYFQGTGAADDSGLPNDRFFAVRPEGSVSTLKIQRTERGDSAVYLCASSYGPGTGFGYTFGSGTRLTVV.

The sample holds one count of this clone. V and J are TRBV6-1 and TRBJ1-2; 9 bases agree with TRBD1. The CDR3 has 23 residues. J lost 7 bases, V lost 6 bases, and 36 bases had no gene match. Germline CDR1 MNHNS, CDR2 SASEGT. DNA for the CDR3: TGTGCCAGCAGCGAAATAGCAGACCCGGGGAGCCCACCGGTCGGGACAGGGTTGGCTGGCTACACCTTC. Protein: CASSEIADPGSPPVGTGLAGYTF.

This chain joins TRBV5-4 and TRBJ1-6; 7 bases agree with TRBD1. Per germline, CDR1 SGHNT and CDR2 YYREEE (reference sequence). Trimming took 3 bases from V and 8 from J; bases not matched to a gene: 5. This CDR3 is 14 amino acids long. CDR3 nucleotide sequence: TGTGCCAGCAGCTCAGAAAGGGGGCATTCACCCCTCCACTTT. The encoded protein is CASSSERGHSPLHF.

This clone was found a few times. The chain carries TRBV6-5 and TRBJ1-1; no reliable D call. Trimming left V 5 bases short and J 1 base short, with 8 bases between. The CDR3 runs to 13 residues. Germline CDR1 reads MNHEY; CDR2 reads SVGAGI. CDR3 DNA sequence: TGTGCCAGCAGTCGAAACCAGAACACTGAAGCTTTCTTT. Translated, it gives CASSRNQNTEAFF.

The rearrangement joins TRBV4-3 to TRBJ2-2; perhaps TRBD2 as D (5 bases). Germline CDR1 is LGHNA and CDR2 is YSLEER. V was cut by 1 base and J by 3 bases, with 15 bases left in between. This CDR3 is 17 amino acids long. Here the CDR3 DNA reads TGCGCCAGCAGCCAAGTGAGCCAGCGGAGTTACACCGGGGAGCTGTTTTTT. Translated, it gives CASSQVSQRSYTGELFF.

The chain has TRBV7-9 and TRBJ1-4; perhaps TRBD1 as D (5 bases). Germline CDR1 is SEHNR and CDR2 is FQNEAQ (reference sequence). Deletions cut 8 bases from V and 2 bases from J, with 12 bases between. The CDR3 is 14 residues long. CDR3 loop: CASGPWGTNEKLFF. The CDR3 bases are TGTGCCAGCGGCCCTTGGGGGACTAATGAAAAACTGTTTTTT. The entire variable domain, with the rest obtained from reference TRBV7-9 and TRBJ1-4, is as follows: DTGVSQNPRHKITKRGQNVTFRCDPISEHNRLYWYRQTLGQGPEFLTYFQNEAQLEKSRLLSDRFSAERPKGSFSTLEIQRTEQGDSAMYLCASGPWGTNEKLFFGSGTQLSVL.